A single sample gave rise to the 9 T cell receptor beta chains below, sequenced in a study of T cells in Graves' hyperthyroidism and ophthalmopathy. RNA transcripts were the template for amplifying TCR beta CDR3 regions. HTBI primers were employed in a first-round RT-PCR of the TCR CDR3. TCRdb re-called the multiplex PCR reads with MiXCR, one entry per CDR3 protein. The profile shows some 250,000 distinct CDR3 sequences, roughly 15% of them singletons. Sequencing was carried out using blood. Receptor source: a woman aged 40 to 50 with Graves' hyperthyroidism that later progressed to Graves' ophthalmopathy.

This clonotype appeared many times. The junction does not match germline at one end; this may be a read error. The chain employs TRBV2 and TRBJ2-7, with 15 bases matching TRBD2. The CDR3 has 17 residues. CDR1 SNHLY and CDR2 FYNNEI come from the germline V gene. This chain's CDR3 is CASNFPGLAGGSNEQYF. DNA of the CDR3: TGTGCCAGCAACTTCCCGGGACTAGCGGGAGGCTCCAACGAGCAGTACTTC.

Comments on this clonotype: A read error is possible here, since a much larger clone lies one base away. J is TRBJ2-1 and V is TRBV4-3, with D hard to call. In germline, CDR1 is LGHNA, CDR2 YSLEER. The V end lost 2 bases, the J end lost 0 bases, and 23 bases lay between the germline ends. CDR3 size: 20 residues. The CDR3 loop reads CASSQPTVSLQAASYNEQFF. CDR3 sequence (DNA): TGCGCCAGCAGCCAACCCACAGTTTCCCTTCAGGCGGCCTCCTACAATGAGCAGTTCTTC.

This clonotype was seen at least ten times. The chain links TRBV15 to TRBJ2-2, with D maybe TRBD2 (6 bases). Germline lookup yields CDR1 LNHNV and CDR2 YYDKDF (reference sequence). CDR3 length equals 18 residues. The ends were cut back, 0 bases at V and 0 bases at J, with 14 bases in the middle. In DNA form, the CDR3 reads TGTGCCACCAGCAGAGATAGAACTGGCGGGACGAACACCGGGGAGCTGTTTTTT. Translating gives CATSRDRTGGTNTGELFF.

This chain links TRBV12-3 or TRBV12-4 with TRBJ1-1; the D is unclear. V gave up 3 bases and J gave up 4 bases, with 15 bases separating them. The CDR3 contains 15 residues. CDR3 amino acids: CASSFNWRVGTEAFF. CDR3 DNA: TGTGCCAGCAGTTTCAATTGGAGGGTCGGCACTGAAGCTTTCTTT.

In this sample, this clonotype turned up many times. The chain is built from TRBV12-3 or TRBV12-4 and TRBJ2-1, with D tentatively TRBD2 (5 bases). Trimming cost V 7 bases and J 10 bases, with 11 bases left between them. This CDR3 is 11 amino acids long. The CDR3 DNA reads TGTGCCAGCACCCGACTACGGGAGCAGTTCTTC. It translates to CASTRLREQFF.

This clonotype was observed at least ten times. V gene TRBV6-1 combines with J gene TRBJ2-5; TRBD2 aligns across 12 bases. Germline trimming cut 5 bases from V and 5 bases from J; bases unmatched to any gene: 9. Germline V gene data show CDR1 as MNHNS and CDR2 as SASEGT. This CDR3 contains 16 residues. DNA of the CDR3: TGTGCCAGCAGTTCAAGACTAGCGGGAGTGAGGGAGACCCAGTACTTC. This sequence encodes CASSSRLAGVRETQYF.

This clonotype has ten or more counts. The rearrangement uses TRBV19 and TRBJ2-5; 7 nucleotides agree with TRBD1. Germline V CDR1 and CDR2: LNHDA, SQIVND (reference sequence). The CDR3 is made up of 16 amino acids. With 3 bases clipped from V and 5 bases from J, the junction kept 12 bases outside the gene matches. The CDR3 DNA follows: TGTGCCAGTAGTATCGGCTACAGGGGATTCGGCGAGACCCAGTACTTC. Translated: CASSIGYRGFGETQYF. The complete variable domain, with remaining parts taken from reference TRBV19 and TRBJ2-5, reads DGGITQSPKYLFRKEGQNVTLSCEQNLNHDAMYWYRQDPGQGLRLIYYSQIVNDFQKGDIAEGYSVSREKKESFPLTVTSAQKNPTAFYLCASSIGYRGFGETQYFGPGTRLLVL.

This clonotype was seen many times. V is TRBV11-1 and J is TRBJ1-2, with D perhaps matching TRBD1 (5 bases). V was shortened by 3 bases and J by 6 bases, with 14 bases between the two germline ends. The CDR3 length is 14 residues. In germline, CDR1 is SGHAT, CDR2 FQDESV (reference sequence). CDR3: CASSFDQGIDGYTF. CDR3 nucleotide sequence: TGTGCCAGCAGCTTCGATCAGGGAATCGATGGCTACACCTTC.

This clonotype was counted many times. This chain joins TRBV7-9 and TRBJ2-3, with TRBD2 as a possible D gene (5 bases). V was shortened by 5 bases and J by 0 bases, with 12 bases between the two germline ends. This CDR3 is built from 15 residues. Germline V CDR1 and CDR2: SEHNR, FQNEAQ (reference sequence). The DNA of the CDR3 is TGTGCCAGCAGCCACGGACGGACTAGCACAGATACGCAGTATTTT. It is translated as CASSHGRTSTDTQYF.